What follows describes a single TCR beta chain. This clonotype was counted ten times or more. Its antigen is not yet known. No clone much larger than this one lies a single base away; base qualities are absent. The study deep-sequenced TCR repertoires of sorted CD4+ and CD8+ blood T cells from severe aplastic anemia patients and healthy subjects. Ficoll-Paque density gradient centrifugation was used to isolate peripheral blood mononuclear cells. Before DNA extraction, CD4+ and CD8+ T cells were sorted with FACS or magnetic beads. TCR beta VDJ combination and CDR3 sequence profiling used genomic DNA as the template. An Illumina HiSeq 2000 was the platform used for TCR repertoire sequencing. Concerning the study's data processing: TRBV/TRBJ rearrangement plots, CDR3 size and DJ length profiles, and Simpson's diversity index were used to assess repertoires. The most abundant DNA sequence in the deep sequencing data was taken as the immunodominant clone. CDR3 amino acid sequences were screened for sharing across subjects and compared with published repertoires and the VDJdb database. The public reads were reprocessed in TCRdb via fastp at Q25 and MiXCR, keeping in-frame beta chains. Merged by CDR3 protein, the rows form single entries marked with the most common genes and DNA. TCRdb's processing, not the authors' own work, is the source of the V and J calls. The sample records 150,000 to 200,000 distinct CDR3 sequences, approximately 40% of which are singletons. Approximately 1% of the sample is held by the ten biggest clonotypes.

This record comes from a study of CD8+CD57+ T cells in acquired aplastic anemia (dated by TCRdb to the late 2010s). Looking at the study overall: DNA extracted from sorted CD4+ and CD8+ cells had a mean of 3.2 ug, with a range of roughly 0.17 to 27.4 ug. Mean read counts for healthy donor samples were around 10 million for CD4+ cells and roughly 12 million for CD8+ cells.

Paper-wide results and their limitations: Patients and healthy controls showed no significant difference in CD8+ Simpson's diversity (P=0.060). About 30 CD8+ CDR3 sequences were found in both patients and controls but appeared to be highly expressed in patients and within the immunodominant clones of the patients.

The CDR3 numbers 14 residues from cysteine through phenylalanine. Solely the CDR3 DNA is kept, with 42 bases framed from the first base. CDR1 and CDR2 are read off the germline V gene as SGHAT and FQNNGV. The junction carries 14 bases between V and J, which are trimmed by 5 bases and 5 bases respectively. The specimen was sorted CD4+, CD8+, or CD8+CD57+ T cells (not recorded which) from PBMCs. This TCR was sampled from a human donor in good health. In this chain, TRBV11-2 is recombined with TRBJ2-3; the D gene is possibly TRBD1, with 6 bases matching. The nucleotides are TGTGCCAGCAGCCCAGGGCGAGGGGGAGATACGCAGTATTTT. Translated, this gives CASSPGRGGDTQYF. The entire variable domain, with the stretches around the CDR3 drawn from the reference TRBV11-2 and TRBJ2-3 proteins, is EAGVAQSPRYKIIEKRQSVAFWCNPISGHATLYWYQQILGQGPKLLIQFQNNGVVDDSQLPKDRFSAERLKGVDSTLKIQPAKLEDSAVYLCASSPGRGGDTQYFGPGTRLTVL.